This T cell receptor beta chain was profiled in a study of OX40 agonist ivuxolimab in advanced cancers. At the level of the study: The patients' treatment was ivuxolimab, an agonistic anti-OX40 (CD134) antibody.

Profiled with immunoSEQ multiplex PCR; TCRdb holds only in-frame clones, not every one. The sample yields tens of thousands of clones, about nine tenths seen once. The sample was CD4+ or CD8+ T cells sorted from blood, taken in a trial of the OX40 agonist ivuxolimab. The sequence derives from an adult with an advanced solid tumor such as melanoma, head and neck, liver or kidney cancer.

CDR3 sequence (DNA): TGTGCCAGCAGTCTCGGACAGGGGAATGGAAACACCATATATTTT. This sequence encodes CASSLGQGNGNTIYF. This sequence joins TRBV27 and TRBJ1-3; 9 positions match TRBD1. CDR1 is MNHEY, CDR2 SMNVEV, per germline (reference sequence). V dropped 5 bases and J dropped 3; count of bases not matched to a gene: 5. This CDR3 spans 15 amino acids.